The entry below describes one T cell receptor beta chain. Its antigen is still unknown. Uncontrolled infection, other autoimmune disease, pregnancy or lactation barred patients from enrollment. The source of the sample is a study of T cells in Graves' hyperthyroidism and ophthalmopathy. Overall study context: Peripheral blood was drawn at first diagnosis, prior to all treatment.

CDR1 is LNHNV and CDR2 is YYDKDF in the germline V gene (reference sequence). The CDR3 loop spans 15 amino acids. Trimming cost V 9 bases and J 1 base; bases outside gene matches: 6. The study's findings and limits: Ophthalmopathy was model-predicted a median around 6.1 months pre-onset. Using 13 V-J features, a model discriminated ophthalmopathy from stable hyperthyroidism.

Using RNA transcripts as the source, TCR beta CDR3 regions were amplified. A set of HTBI primers served as the primers for a first-round RT-PCR of the TCR CDR3. TCRdb reprocessed the multiplex PCR reads with MiXCR, giving one entry per CDR3 protein. Found here are hundreds of thousands of distinct CDR3 sequences, around 38% of them singletons; the top ten hold approximately 10%. The genes are TRBV15 and TRBJ2-3; 11 positions agree with TRBD2. Sequencing used blood. This receptor was obtained from a man aged 18-30 years with Graves' hyperthyroidism. CDR3 in amino acids: CATEMGLAGTDTQYF. In DNA form, the CDR3 reads TGTGCCACTGAAATGGGACTAGCGGGCACAGATACGCAGTATTTT. Supplemented by reference TRBV15 and TRBJ2-3, the full variable domain reads DAMVIQNPRYQVTQFGKPVTLSCSQTLNHNVMYWYQQKSSQAPKLLFHYYDKDFNNEADTPDNFQSRRPNTSFCFLDIRSPGLGDTAMYLCATEMGLAGTDTQYFGPGTRLTVL.